Sequencing of this T cell receptor beta chain was carried out in a study of T cell responses to AZD1222 COVID-19 vaccine. General study points: Only six individuals given AZD1222 were seropositive at baseline. Most donors were white British, females outnumbered males, and clonal diversity was possibly underestimated. Spike as a whole was targeted by vaccine-associated CD4 TCRs, dominant at 160-218 and 743-854. Repertoires were collected only later (after the peak T cell response had occurred).

Repertoires were generated with immunoSEQ multiplex PCR, while TCRdb's copy carries only in-frame clones and drops some. The data contain approximately 120,000 clones, approximately 89% of them singletons. V was pared by 6 bases and J by 2 bases, with 4 bases of the junction left unmatched. The germline V gene encodes CDR1 LGHDT and CDR2 YNNKEL (reference sequence). This CDR3 has 14 residues. Note on this clone: Its antigen is undetermined.

The sequence was obtained from an adult in good health. The chain joins TRBV3-1 (or the pseudogene TRBV3-2) to TRBJ1-2; TRBD1 aligns across 9 bases. This specimen consisted of peripheral blood, obtained on day 0 of AZD1222 vaccination. In nucleotides, the CDR3 is TGTGCCAGCAGAGACAGGGGGAAAAACTATGGCTACACCTTC. It translates to CASRDRGKNYGYTF.